This T cell receptor beta chain was retrieved from a study of early T cells in non-severe SARS-CoV-2 infection. This clonotype came up many times. The CDR3 is 15 amino acids. Germline V CDR1 and CDR2: DFQATT, SNEGSKA (reference sequence). V lost 6 bases, J lost 5 bases, and 12 bases stayed unmatched. TCRdb analysed the 5' RACE reads with MiXCR anew, one entry per CDR3 protein. The data contain roughly 80,000 distinct CDR3 sequences, roughly 9.4% of them seen just once; the ten biggest clones take up 4.8%. The source is an adult who was a healthcare worker with PCR-confirmed SARS-CoV-2 infection or an uninfected control (not recorded which). This sequence joins TRBV20-1 and TRBJ2-5; 10 bases match TRBD2. Sequenced input: whole blood. This CDR3 is CSAESLGTSDETQYF. CDR3 nucleotide sequence: TGCAGTGCGGAATCACTGGGGACTAGCGACGAGACCCAGTACTTC.